Presented here are 14 T cell receptor beta chains from one specimen sequenced in a study of cytomegalovirus exposure and HLA in healthy donors. The PCR was carried out with 60 Vbeta primers and 13 Jbeta primers. TCRdb's copy holds only in-frame clones and misses some; the assay was immunoSEQ multiplex PCR. Of about 160,000 clones listed, roughly four fifths are singletons. The specimen sequenced was PBMCs. The source of these receptors is a woman between 18 and 29 years old in good health and CMV-seronegative.

This clone was recorded a few times. The chain combines TRBV19 with TRBJ2-7, with TRBD1 matching 7 bases. The trim removed 5 bases at V and 2 bases at J, leaving 9 bases unmatched. Per the germline V gene, CDR1 is LNHDA and CDR2 is SQIVND (reference sequence). This CDR3 is built from 15 residues. The CDR3 loop is CASSPTGTAAYEQYF. CDR3 DNA: TGTGCCAGTAGTCCGACCGGGACAGCAGCCTACGAGCAGTACTTC.

The V and J genes are TRBV18 and TRBJ1-2; 7 positions agree with TRBD1. CDR1 and CDR2 from the germline V gene are KGHSH and LQKENI. The CDR3 covers 14 residues. V was pared by 2 bases and J by 2 bases, with 2 bases of the junction left unmatched. The CDR3 nucleotides are TGTGCCAGCTCACCAGGACAGGCGAACTATGGCTACACCTTC. Its protein product is CASSPGQANYGYTF.

The genes are TRBV19 and TRBJ2-7; D not resolved. Trimming removed 7 bases at V and 0 bases at J, with 13 bases between. The CDR3 is 14 amino acids. Germline CDR1 and CDR2: LNHDA and SQIVND (reference sequence). The CDR3 region has the DNA TGTGCCAGTAAGTCCGCTATTGGCTCCTACGAGCAGTACTTC. Protein sequence: CASKSAIGSYEQYF.

The CDR3 DNA is TGTGCCAGCAGCCAAGAGCTTGTGGGGCTAGCGGGATTCCATGAGCAGTTCTTC. This gives the protein CASSQELVGLAGFHEQFF. The chain uses TRBV4-2 and TRBJ2-1; 9 nucleotides agree with TRBD2. This CDR3 comprises 18 residues. With 0 bases clipped from V and 8 bases from J, the junction kept 14 bases outside the gene matches. CDR1 is LGHNA, CDR2 YNFKEQ, per germline.

The genes are TRBV5-4 and TRBJ2-2, with 8 bases that match TRBD1. CDR3 length: 16 amino acids. V gave up 0 bases and J gave up 3 bases; unmatched junction bases: 4. Per germline, CDR1 SGHNT and CDR2 YYREEE (reference sequence). The CDR3 coding sequence is TGTGCCAGCAGCTTGGGGACAGGGATTGACACCGGGGAGCTGTTTTTT. Protein: CASSLGTGIDTGELFF.

On this clone: The same CDR3 arises from other DNA sequences in this sample as well. The rearrangement joins TRBV28 to TRBJ1-1, with D unresolved. The ends were cut back, 4 bases at V and 5 bases at J, with 8 bases in the middle. The germline gives CDR1 MDHEN, CDR2 SYDVKM. This CDR3 has 12 amino acids. Written as DNA, the CDR3 is TGTGCCAGCAGTTCCGGCGGGACTGAAGCTTTCTTT. Amino acids: CASSSGGTEAFF. The complete variable domain, with remaining parts taken from reference TRBV28 and TRBJ1-1, reads DVKVTQSSRYLVKRTGEKVFLECVQDMDHENMFWYRQDPGLGLRLIYFSYDVKMKEKGDIPEGYSVSREKKERFSLILESASTNQTSMYLCASSSGGTEAFFGQGTRLTVV.

The chain carries TRBV18 and TRBJ2-1; 8 bases are shared with TRBD2. The V gene end was trimmed by 3 bases and the J gene end by 7 bases; junction bases not matched to a gene: 8. Germline assignment: CDR1 KGHSH and CDR2 LQKENI. The CDR3 consists of 15 residues. The CDR3 here is CASSPGSGRTNEQFF. The CDR3 DNA follows: TGTGCCAGCTCACCCGGGAGCGGGAGAACAAATGAGCAGTTCTTC.

J is TRBJ1-6 and V is TRBV5-1; the D is unclear. This CDR3 has 16 amino acids. Germline loops: CDR1 SGHRS, CDR2 YFSETQ. Trimming removed 1 base at V and 0 bases at J, with 8 bases between. The CDR3 nucleotides read TGCGCCAGCAGCTTGTTGGAGAGCTCCTATAATTCACCCCTCCACTTT. It yields the protein CASSLLESSYNSPLHF.

The V and J genes are TRBV19 and TRBJ1-5; 8 positions match TRBD1. The germline gives CDR1 LNHDA, CDR2 SQIVND (reference sequence). CDR3 length: 14 residues. The junction had 11 bases not matched to a gene; V was cut back by 5 bases and J by 11 bases. The CDR3 loop is CASSVQGGLSSQHF. The CDR3 bases are TGTGCCAGTAGTGTACAGGGGGGCTTGTCGTCCCAGCATTTT.

The chain uses TRBV2 and TRBJ1-6; the D gene is possibly TRBD1 (5 bases). V lost 5 bases to trimming and J lost 10 bases, with 15 bases between them. Germline V gene data show CDR1 as SNHLY and CDR2 as FYNNEI. This CDR3 comprises 14 residues. The CDR3 region has the DNA TGTGCCAGCAGTCCTCACAGGCAGGGATCACCCCTCCACTTT. Translated, it gives CASSPHRQGSPLHF.

This clone was counted a few times. The chain is built from TRBV7-8 and TRBJ1-1; D might be TRBD1 (5 bases). CDR1 and CDR2 from the germline V gene are SGHVS and FQNEAQ. V was shortened by 7 bases and J by 8 bases, with 14 bases between the two germline ends. This CDR3 comprises 12 residues. The CDR3 region has the DNA TGTGCCAGCACCCTGGGGGGGGTAGAAGCTTTCTTT. Translated, it gives CASTLGGVEAFF.

The chain carries TRBV7-2 and TRBJ1-2, with no clear D. CDR3 length equals 11 residues. CDR1 SGHTA and CDR2 FQGNSA come from the germline V gene. The V end was cut by 5 bases, the J end by 1 base, with 2 bases between. CDR3 DNA: TGTGCCAGCAGCCTTAACTATGGCTACACCTTC. Residues: CASSLNYGYTF.

The rearrangement uses TRBV6-1 and TRBJ1-1; 8 bases line up with TRBD1. J lost 5 bases, V lost 2 bases, and 7 bases had no gene match. This CDR3 spans 15 amino acids. Germline assignment: CDR1 MNHNS and CDR2 SASEGT. For the CDR3, the DNA is TGTGCCAGCAGTGAACGGCAGGGGGCGAGGACTGAAGCTTTCTTT. Its translation: CASSERQGARTEAFF.

This clone was detected only a few times. The V and J genes are TRBV5-1 and TRBJ2-7; 10 nucleotides agree with TRBD1. Germline V CDR1 and CDR2: SGHRS, YFSETQ. J was trimmed by 3 bases and V by 4 bases; bases with no gene match: 4. The CDR3 loop spans 14 amino acids. The CDR3 nucleotides read TGCGCCAGCAGCGTCCGGGACAGGGGCTACGAGCAGTACTTC. Its translation is CASSVRDRGYEQYF.